This is a list of T cell receptor beta chains from one sample in a study of T cells expressing NK-cell markers. After re-calling the 5' RACE reads, TCRdb lists one entry per CDR3 protein, DNA absent. The sample is made up of 300,000 to 450,000 distinct CDR3 sequences, and the top ten hold roughly 5.2% of it. The sequenced material came from blood T cells: a sorted CD56 or NKG2C T cell subset, CD4+ or CD8+ T cells, or bulk PBMC T cells (not recorded which). The origin of the receptors is a man aged 18-75 years in good health. CDR3s include the opening cysteine and the closing phenylalanine or tryptophan. Fields, in order: J gene, V gene, CDR3 protein.

TRBJ2-5,TRBV7-2,CASSSRGNLQETQYF
TRBJ2-5,TRBV4-1,CASSQVGWQGETQYF
TRBJ2-7,TRBV6-2/TRBV6-3,CASSTPGTGSYEQYF
TRBJ2-3,TRBV5-5,CASRGLAASTDTQYF
TRBJ1-6,TRBV20-1,CSARDQGSNSPLHF
TRBJ2-7,TRBV11-2,CASTDRGYEQYF
TRBJ1-3,TRBV23-1,CASSTGQSSGNTIYF
TRBJ2-5,TRBV7-7,CASSPSPGGPETQYF
TRBJ2-3,TRBV27,CASSLQGGPGADTQYF
TRBJ2-5,TRBV12-3/TRBV12-4,CASSKGLETQYF
TRBJ1-1,TRBV7-8,CASSTWTGHSEAFF
TRBJ1-1,TRBV12-3/TRBV12-4,CASSLYSNTEAFF
TRBJ2-3,TRBV12-3/TRBV12-4,CASTWGGGTQYF
TRBJ2-4,TRBV11-1,CASSLLTGESVAKNIQYF
TRBJ1-4,TRBV20-1,CSARPNADNRGKLFF
TRBJ2-7,TRBV19,CASSTVTGGDWYEQYF
TRBJ2-3,TRBV3-1,CASSQGLEFSTDTQYF